The entry that follows covers one T cell receptor (beta chain) sequence. Germline values: CDR1 SGHRS, CDR2 YFSETQ. This CDR3 comprises 15 residues. V was clipped by 2 bases and J by 6 bases; unmatched bases: 6. This record comes from a study of blood T cell repertoires in COVID-19. The overall study: Acute and convalescent COVID-19 specimens originated in the United States, Italy and Spain. PBMCs, B-cell-depleted T cells, or T cells provided the cDNA or gDNA that made up the material.

Source study methods: Amplification of reference gene primers was used by the study to estimate nucleated cell counts. Clones were read by immunoSEQ multiplex PCR, and TCRdb kept only the in-frame ones, dropping some. D and trimming were read from the DNA, whereas the V and J calls and clone size are those reported in that table. The sample holds 130,000 or so clones, 80% to 85% seen once. The source material was peripheral blood. This TCR derives from a man aged 60-69 years with acute or convalescent COVID-19. The chain employs TRBV5-1 and TRBJ2-7; TRBD1 matches 12 bases. The chain's CDR3 is CASSLTGTGGVEQYF. The CDR3 nucleotides read TGCGCCAGCAGCTTAACCGGGACAGGGGGCGTCGAGCAGTACTTC.